By sample share, the clone carrying this TCR beta chain is medium-sized. What it binds is not known. Constant-region reverse primers amplified full-length variable regions, followed by semi-nested Nested Universal Primer A PCR. TCRdb itself ran the 5' RACE reads through MiXCR, one entry per CDR3 protein. The sample lists more than 8,500 distinct CDR3 sequences; 20% to 30% were seen once. Regarding the study as a whole: Whole repertoires were not studied in the larger cohort, only one V-J beta rearrangement. Tumor memory CD4+ T cell TCR gene usage was found to cluster with blood and lymph node memory CD4+ cells and with lymph node naive CD4+ cells. Tumor-infiltrating Treg TCR alpha and beta sequences overlapped most with tumor naive CD4+ T cells, then blood naive.

Treg sorting used a CD4+CD25+CD127-/low gate. Source material: Tregs sorted from blood. The TCR originated in a female donor with breast cancer.

The CDR3 nucleotides read TGTGCCAGCAACCACTGGGGCGGCTACACCTTC. Translated, it gives CASNHWGGYTF. The chain recombines TRBV9 with TRBJ1-2; tentative D call: TRBD1 (5 bases). V was shortened by 6 bases and J by 8 bases, with 11 bases between the two germline ends. CDR1 SGDLS and CDR2 YYNGEE come from the germline V gene. CDR3 length: 11 amino acids.